This T cell receptor beta chain is from a study of glioma-infiltrating T cells after dendritic cell vaccination (dated by TCRdb to 2016 to 2018). About the full investigation: A cohort of approximately 15 glioblastoma patients from Phase I and II dendritic cell vaccination trials was included, of whom 9 were newly diagnosed and 6 had recurrent disease. Tumor-infiltrating lymphocyte content was quantified and tumor and blood repertoires were compared in dendritic cell-vaccinated glioblastoma patients by deep sequencing of TCR beta CDR3 regions. The vaccine consisted of monocyte-derived dendritic cells cultured less than nine days with IL-4 and GM-CSF, then pulsed overnight with autologous tumor lysate. Each patient got three intradermal injections of the dendritic cell vaccine, spaced at biweekly intervals, in the arm below the axilla. Autologous tumor lysate-pulsed dendritic cell vaccination was administered to the patients between about 2003 and 2013. TCR sequencing metrics, including TIL content and tumor-blood repertoire overlap, were correlated with survival after dendritic cell vaccination. Summary of the overall study and its limitations: The response model built on TCR overlap across three groups was characterized as speculative, with prospective validation still needed. No direct relationship between TCR clonality and survival was found, suggesting that a diverse polyclonal response may matter. After dendritic cell vaccination, a higher estimated pretreatment TIL content predicted longer time to progression and longer overall survival. The cohort was small and heterogeneous, with few patients having full blood and tumor sets and even fewer initial-recurrent tumor pairs.

The immunoSEQ assay amplified TCRB CDR3 regions from about 2 micrograms of genomic DNA, or from all available DNA when less than that amount was available. For multiplex PCR, 60 forward primers for TCR V beta segments and 13 reverse primers for J beta segments were used. Synthetic control templates were spiked into each sample at limiting dilution to estimate reads per starting template. The Illumina HiSeq System generated sequencing reads of 87 bp. In the source study's methods: PCR and sequencing errors were removed by merging closely related sequences with a nearest neighbor algorithm. TCR overlap was measured as the percentage of unique tumor TCR beta sequences also present in the same patient's peripheral blood. TCRdb's version of the immuneACCESS table is confined to in-frame rearrangements and falls short of the full clone set. An unresolved V gene accounts for under half of the shortfall where checked; the remainder is of unknown origin. Clone size and the V and J calls come from that table; the DNA yielded D and trimming. The table for this sample lists 100,000 or so clones; 90% of them were counted only once. Approximately 2.7% of the sample lies in the top ten.

The time point label for this specimen denotes: after dendritic cell vaccination, including at tumor progression/relapse. To be selected, patients needed enough residual fresh-frozen tumor tissue and more than two years of available survival data. Molecular status otherwise varied across the glioblastoma patients, but none of them carried an isocitrate dehydrogenase mutation. PBMC collection took place before vaccination, two weeks after the third vaccination, and at tumor progression if progression occurred. The Qiagen DNeasy Blood extraction Kit was used for extraction of genomic DNA. Note on this clone: Its recognized antigen is unknown. The sample holds no much larger clone one base away, and base qualities are not on file.

The junction carries 22 bases between V and J, which are trimmed by 5 bases and 6 bases respectively. From its cysteine to its phenylalanine, the CDR3 spans 16 amino acids. Here the CDR3 DNA is all that survives: 48 bases in frame from base 1. The CDR1 and CDR2 encoded by the germline V gene (reference sequence) are SEHNR and FQNEAQ. Sequences were derived from blood, sampled after dendritic cell vaccination. In this chain, TRBV7-9 is recombined with TRBJ1-1, with the D gene uncertain. The TCR originated in a human donor with glioblastoma. The DNA reads TGTGCCAGCAGCCAACCTGATCTCGGGAAAAATGCTGAAGCTTTCTTT. Its coded protein is CASSQPDLGKNAEAFF. The CDR3, completed at both ends by the reference TRBV7-9 and TRBJ1-1 genes, gives the full variable domain DTGVSQNPRHKITKRGQNVTFRCDPISEHNRLYWYRQTLGQGPEFLTYFQNEAQLEKSRLLSDRFSAERPKGSFSTLEIQRTEQGDSAMYLCASSQPDLGKNAEAFFGQGTRLTVV.